This note documents a single TCR beta chain sequence. No antigen is known for it. These data come from a study of OX40 agonist ivuxolimab in advanced cancers. Study information: Partial responses occurred in Three dose-escalation patients, one with hepatocellular carcinoma and two with cutaneous melanoma. Overall study findings and caveats: Antigen targets of the expanded peripheral T cells went undetermined. Dosing at 0.1 to 3.0 mg/kg was accompanied by clonal expansion of CD4+ and CD8+ blood T cells by week 6.

J was trimmed by 3 bases and V by 0 bases; bases with no gene match: 3. Germline V CDR1 and CDR2: SGHNT, YENEEA. The CDR3 length is 15 residues. TCRdb's table, derived via immunoSEQ multiplex PCR, lists solely in-frame clones and lacks some. The sample lists 90,000 or so clones, around 90% seen once, with over 0.7% in the top ten. This clonotype was obtained from an adult with an advanced solid tumor such as melanoma, head and neck, liver or kidney cancer. The rearrangement joins TRBV11-3 to TRBJ2-5, with TRBD2 matching 8 bases. Sequences were derived from CD4+ or CD8+ T cells sorted from blood, sampled in a trial of the OX40 agonist ivuxolimab. The CDR3 sequence: CASSLEGLEEETQYF. CDR3 DNA: TGTGCCAGCAGCTTAGAGGGACTAGAGGAAGAGACCCAGTACTTC.